The rows below give T cell receptor beta chains drawn from one sample of a study of cytomegalovirus exposure and HLA in healthy donors. TCRdb's copy holds only in-frame clones and misses some; the assay was immunoSEQ multiplex PCR. Of around 130,000 clones listed, approximately 82% are singletons. The specimen was PBMCs. These receptors were taken from a boy younger than 10 in good health and CMV-seronegative. Each CDR3 is given with its conserved first and last residue. Fields, in order: V gene, J gene, clone size, CDR3 length, D gene, CDR3 DNA, CDR3 protein. A D gene is named only where the DNA matches it firmly. Clone size is given for some rows only: seen once, a few or many times, or a class if the clone is expanded.

TRBV27	TRBJ1-4	NA	15	TRBD1	TGTGCCAGCAGTTATGACAGGGGGGCCAATGAAAAACTGTTTTTT	CASSYDRGANEKLFF
TRBV7-2	TRBJ2-3	NA	16	NA	TGTGCCAGCAGCCGACGGGAAGGCCGGGTTACAGATACGCAGTATTTT	CASSRREGRVTDTQYF
TRBV30	TRBJ2-5	NA	12	TRBD2	TGTGCCTTCGCGGGGGGACAAGAGACCCAGTACTTC	CAFAGGQETQYF
TRBV7-2	TRBJ2-7	NA	12	NA	TGTGCCAGCAGCCCTGTAACCTACGAGCAGTACTTC	CASSPVTYEQYF
TRBV7-9	TRBJ1-1	NA	14	NA	TGTGCCAGCAGCCCGCAGGGAGGGTCCACTGAAGCTTTCTTT	CASSPQGGSTEAFF
TRBV28	TRBJ1-5	NA	14	NA	TGTGCCAGCAGTTCCAGGGTTAGCAATCAGCCCCAGCATTTT	CASSSRVSNQPQHF
TRBV28	TRBJ2-2	NA	15	NA	TGTGCCAGCAGTAGACTCCCTACTCAGACCGGGGAGCTGTTTTTT	CASSRLPTQTGELFF
TRBV5-1	TRBJ2-5	NA	14	NA	TGCGCCAGCAGCTTGGTGGCAGACCAAGAGACCCAGTACTTC	CASSLVADQETQYF
TRBV18	TRBJ2-5	NA	20	TRBD2	TGTGCCAGCTCACCATGCTCGGCGGGACTAGCGGGAGGTGGGGGGGAGACCCAGTACTTC	CASSPCSAGLAGGGGETQYF
TRBV9	TRBJ2-5	NA	16	TRBD2	TGTGCCAGCAGCGTAGAACTAGCGGGGGGGCGTGAGACCCAGTACTTC	CASSVELAGGRETQYF
TRBV2	TRBJ1-1	NA	13	TRBD1	TGTGCCAGCAGGAGGGGGCAGAACACTGAAGCTTTCTTT	CASRRGQNTEAFF
TRBV19	TRBJ2-1	NA	14	TRBD2	TGTGCCAGTAGTAGACTAGCGGCTAACAATGAGCAGTTCTTC	CASSRLAANNEQFF
TRBV28	TRBJ1-5	NA	17	TRBD1	TGTGCCAGCAGGTCCCCTACCTTTAGACAGGGAAATCAGCCCCAGCATTTT	CASRSPTFRQGNQPQHF
TRBV10-3	TRBJ2-5	NA	13	NA	TGTGCCACAACAGGGGGACTACAAGAGACCCAGTACTTC	CATTGGLQETQYF
TRBV7-2	TRBJ1-6	NA	16	NA	TGTGCCAGCAGCTTAGATGCTCCCAGGGATAATTCACCCCTCCACTTT	CASSLDAPRDNSPLHF
TRBV10-3	TRBJ1-1	NA	12	NA	TGTGCCATCGGGGGGGGTAGAACTGAAGCTTTCTTT	CAIGGGRTEAFF
TRBV27	TRBJ2-7	NA	15	NA	TGTGCCAGCAGTTTCGAAGGGGCCCTCTCCTACGAGCAGTACTTC	CASSFEGALSYEQYF
TRBV6-5	TRBJ1-6	once	13	NA	TGTGCCAGCATGGATCCGCCCCGGGCACCCCTCCACTTT	CASMDPPRAPLHF
TRBV7-3	TRBJ2-1	once	20	TRBD2	TGTGCCAGCAGCTTAACGTTGCCTAGCGGGAGAGACGAATCCTACAATGAGCAGTTCTTC	CASSLTLPSGRDESYNEQFF
TRBV6-1	TRBJ1-5	NA	16	TRBD1	TGTGCCAGCAGTGATTCCGGGACAGGGGTAAGTCAGCCCCAGCATTTT	CASSDSGTGVSQPQHF
TRBV6-1	TRBJ1-2	once	17	TRBD1	TGTGCCAGCAGTGAATATCGTGGGCTCGGGACAGCCTATGGCTACACCTTC	CASSEYRGLGTAYGYTF